This is a list of T cell receptor beta chains from one sample in a study of T cell responses to AZD1222 COVID-19 vaccine. Sequenced by immunoSEQ multiplex PCR; TCRdb stores in-frame clones only, minus some. Among roughly 100,000 clones listed, approximately 86% were seen once. The sample here was peripheral blood, taken on day 0 of AZD1222 vaccination. Receptors originate from an adult in good health. Each CDR3 is given without its conserved first and last residue. Not all rows give a size; the values are once, few, many and, for expanded clones, a class.

TRBJ1-2,TRBV19,once,ASRNDGGPGYT
TRBJ2-3,TRBV7-3,-,ASSLGPSGSSDTQY
TRBJ2-7,TRBV5-5,-,ASSGEGLEQY
TRBJ1-6,TRBV18,-,ASSPSGDDSPLH
TRBJ2-3,TRBV27,-,ASTPHRDTDTQY
TRBJ2-2,TRBV5-6,-,ASSLVIVDRRNTGELF
TRBJ1-2,TRBV18,-,ASSPPDSDYGYT
TRBJ1-6,TRBV19,-,ASSITRQTHNSPLH
TRBJ1-2,TRBV30,-,AWSQQSGSYGYT
TRBJ1-1,TRBV18,-,ASSPFTGAPNTEAF
TRBJ2-3,TRBV9,-,ASTDGLAGTDTQY
TRBJ2-4,TRBV27,-,ASSTVGGRINIQY
TRBJ2-2,TRBV4-2,-,ASSQGGRANTGELF
TRBJ2-3,TRBV5-1,-,ASNQGTGITDTQY
TRBJ2-7,TRBV27,-,ASSLGDRGLYEQY
TRBJ1-4,TRBV14,-,ASSQDNSQMLF
TRBJ1-1,TRBV6-5,-,ASSYLPIEVNTEAF
TRBJ1-2,TRBV3-1/TRBV3-2,-,ASSQDWSGVNYGYT
TRBJ2-3,TRBV6-2/TRBV6-3,-,ASSTPPGGRTDTQY
TRBJ1-2,TRBV18,-,ASSPQGVGNYGYT
TRBJ1-2,TRBV7-2,-,ASSLLGRVAYGYT
TRBJ1-1,TRBV5-4,-,ASSSWGTPEAF
TRBJ2-7,TRBV7-2,-,ASSPLEGSGSIEQY
TRBJ1-1,TRBV29-1,-,SGNRVGTEAF
TRBJ1-1,TRBV6-6,-,ASSYSTPGPGGAF
TRBJ2-7,TRBV3-1/TRBV3-2,-,ASSRSYEQY
TRBJ1-5,TRBV2,-,ASSRDGSNQPQH
TRBJ1-3,TRBV30,-,AWSVQAAGNTIY